What follows is one TCR beta chain and its context. Graft-derived tissue was subjected to processing to liberate intraepithelial and lamina propria lymphocytes. Measured with immunoSEQ multiplex PCR; TCRdb has only the in-frame clones, and not every one. The sample shows over 3,500 clones, around three quarters of them seen only once. The data stem from a study of graft-versus-host responses after intestinal transplantation. Germline CDR1 reads MNHNY; CDR2 reads SVGAGI (reference sequence). The V end was cut by 5 bases, the J end by 4 bases, with 17 bases between. The CDR3 length is 15 residues. The gene calls are TRBV6-6 and TRBJ1-2, with D tentatively TRBD1 (5 bases). The sample consisted of ileum tissue, taken 9 days after transplant. This sequence originates from a human patient who received an intestinal transplant, so some T cells may come from the graft donor. In DNA, the CDR3 is TGTGCCAGCAGTACTAAAGGGGAAAGGGCCTATGGCTACACCTTC. As protein: CASSTKGERAYGYTF.